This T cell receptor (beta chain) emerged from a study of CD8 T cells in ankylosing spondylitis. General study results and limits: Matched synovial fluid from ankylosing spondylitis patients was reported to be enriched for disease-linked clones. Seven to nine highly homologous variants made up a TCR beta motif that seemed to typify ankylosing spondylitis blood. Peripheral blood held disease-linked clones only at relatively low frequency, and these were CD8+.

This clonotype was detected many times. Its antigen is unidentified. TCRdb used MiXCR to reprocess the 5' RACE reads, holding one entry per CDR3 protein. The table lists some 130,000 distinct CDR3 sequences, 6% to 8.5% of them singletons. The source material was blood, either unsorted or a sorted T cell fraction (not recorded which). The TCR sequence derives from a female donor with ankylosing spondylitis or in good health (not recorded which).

DNA for the CDR3: TGCGCCAGCAGCTATACTAGCGGGGTCTGGGAGACCCAGTACTTC. It codes for CASSYTSGVWETQYF. The rearrangement links TRBV5-1 to TRBJ2-5; 10 bases align to TRBD2. There are 15 residues in the CDR3. Germline V CDR1 and CDR2: SGHRS, YFSETQ. V dropped 3 bases and J dropped 5; count of bases not matched to a gene: 7.